A single sample gave rise to the 20 T cell receptor beta chains below, sequenced in a study of blood T cell repertoires in COVID-19. Profiling relied on immunoSEQ multiplex PCR, and the TCRdb table lists in-frame clones only, not all of them. This sample has hundreds of thousands of clones; roughly 90% occur once, and the top ten carry 0.95% to 1.5%. Sequencing was done on a sample of peripheral blood. The receptors originated from a man in his forties with acute or convalescent COVID-19.

The CDR3 DNA follows: TGTGCCAGCAGTCCCGACAGGTTTAGGTACGAGCAGTACTTC. Encoded protein: CASSPDRFRYEQYF. This sequence joins TRBV6-5 and TRBJ2-7; tentative D call: TRBD1 (6 bases). From germline, CDR1 is MNHEY and CDR2 SVGAGI. The V end lost 5 bases, the J end lost 4 bases, and 15 bases lay between the germline ends. CDR3 length: 14 amino acids.

The table lists this clone with a count of one. The chain employs TRBV19 and TRBJ1-6; 7 nucleotides agree with TRBD1. Germline CDR1 is LNHDA and CDR2 is SQIVND (reference sequence). The CDR3 is 12 residues long. The DNA of the CDR3 is TGTGCTTCGGGACAGAATAATTCACCCCTCCACTTT. Translating gives CASGQNNSPLHF.

The chain carries TRBV15 and TRBJ1-2; D is unresolved. The V end was cut by 0 bases, the J end by 8 bases, with 25 bases between. This CDR3 region has 18 residues. The germline gives CDR1 LNHNV, CDR2 YYDKDF (reference sequence). CDR3 DNA sequence: TGTGCCACCAGCAGAGATAACTTGAACAGAGTCTATCCTGAAGGCTACACCTTC. Translation gives CATSRDNLNRVYPEGYTF.

The chain joins TRBV6-5 to TRBJ1-3; D gene ambiguous. CDR3 length: 13 residues. The V gene lost 1 base and the J gene lost 4 bases, with 5 bases spanning the gap. Germline-derived CDR1 and CDR2 are MNHEY and SVGAGI. The CDR3 nucleotides read TGTGCCAGCAGTTACTATTCGGGAAACACCATATATTTT. Protein sequence: CASSYYSGNTIYF.

This clone was detected only once. The chain's CDR3 is CASRARSNRGELFF. The CDR3 bases are TGTGCCAGCAGGGCCAGGTCTAATAGGGGGGAGCTGTTTTTT. This chain connects TRBV6-5 to TRBJ2-2; D is unclear. Germline loops: CDR1 MNHEY, CDR2 SVGAGI. Trimming shortened V by 6 bases and J by 8 bases, and 16 bases separated the two germline ends. This CDR3 spans 14 amino acids.

The CDR3 nucleotides are TGTGCCTGGGGACAGGGAGGTCCTGAAGCTTTCTTT. Translating gives CAWGQGGPEAFF. J is TRBJ1-1 and V is TRBV30, with TRBD1 matching over 8 bases. Germline trimming cut 5 bases from V and 6 bases from J; bases unmatched to any gene: 5. Germline CDR1 is GTSNPN and CDR2 is SVGIG (reference sequence). This CDR3 region has 12 residues.

The chain has TRBV28 and TRBJ1-1, with D tentatively TRBD1 (6 bases). Germline CDR1 MDHEN, CDR2 SYDVKM. Trimming took 2 bases from V and 0 from J, leaving 13 bases between them. The CDR3 loop spans 16 amino acids. The CDR3: CASSLVGGQVNTEAFF. CDR3 DNA sequence: TGTGCCAGCAGTTTAGTGGGGGGGCAGGTGAACACTGAAGCTTTCTTT.

In DNA form, the CDR3 reads TGTGCCAGCAGCGGTAGAAGGCGGGCACACGAGCAGTACTTC. Amino acids: CASSGRRRAHEQYF. The chain recombines TRBV4-2 with TRBJ2-7; tentative D call: TRBD2 (5 bases). The V and J ends lost 5 bases and 5 bases respectively, with 16 bases between them. This CDR3 is built from 14 residues. CDR1 LGHNA and CDR2 YNFKEQ come from the germline V gene.

J is TRBJ1-3 and V is TRBV10-3; 9 nucleotides match TRBD1. The germline V gene has CDR1 ENHRY and CDR2 SYGVKD. The CDR3 spans 16 residues. Germline trimming cut 4 bases from V and 5 bases from J; bases unmatched to any gene: 9. The CDR3 DNA follows: TGTGCCATCAGTGCGGGGACAGGGCAGCTCAGAAACACCATATATTTT. Protein sequence: CAISAGTGQLRNTIYF.

V gene TRBV7-2 combines with J gene TRBJ2-3; TRBD2 agrees at 8 bases. Germline lookup yields CDR1 SGHTA and CDR2 FQGNSA. This CDR3 is 15 amino acids long. V trimming: 0 bases; J trimming: 6 bases; junction bases outside the gene matches: 5. The CDR3 region is CASSLAGGAGDTQYF. The CDR3 nucleotides read TGTGCCAGCAGCTTAGCCGGGGGGGCCGGGGATACGCAGTATTTT.

CDR3 sequence reads: CASSVDPGGSYEQYF. The CDR3 DNA sequence: TGTGCCAGCAGCGTAGACCCAGGGGGGAGCTACGAGCAGTACTTC. This sequence joins TRBV5-5 and TRBJ2-7; perhaps TRBD1 as D (7 bases). The CDR3 totals 15 residues. Germline V CDR1 and CDR2: SGHKS, YYEKEE (reference sequence). Between the trimmed V and J ends, which lost 4 bases and 3 bases, there was a span of 17 bases.

The V gene is TRBV28, the J gene TRBJ2-5; 11 bases are shared with TRBD2. Per germline, CDR1 MDHEN and CDR2 SYDVKM. The CDR3 consists of 18 residues. V was clipped by 6 bases and J by 2 bases; unmatched bases: 14. In nucleotides, the CDR3 is TGTGCCAGCAGCACCGAATACTTAGCGGGGGGGAGACAAGAGACCCAGTACTTC. It encodes CASSTEYLAGGRQETQYF.

The rearrangement joins TRBV3-1 (or the pseudogene TRBV3-2) to TRBJ1-1, with a tentative D call TRBD1 (5 bases). The CDR3 has 17 amino acids. Germline CDR1 reads LGHDT; CDR2 reads YNNKEL (reference sequence). V lost 4 bases, J lost 5 bases, and 23 bases lay in between. Here the CDR3 DNA reads TGTGCCAGCAGCCGCTTTTGGTACAGGTCCCCCCGGACTGAAGCTTTCTTT. Translated: CASSRFWYRSPRTEAFF.

This clone was seen more than once but under ten times. The V call is TRBV18, the J call TRBJ1-2, with D maybe TRBD1 (5 bases). The CDR3 spans 15 residues. Germline CDR1 is KGHSH and CDR2 is LQKENI. The V end lost 6 bases, the J end lost 4 bases, and 18 bases lay between the germline ends. The CDR3 is CASSGALSTAYGYTF. The CDR3 nucleotides read TGTGCCAGCTCTGGGGCTTTGTCAACCGCCTATGGCTACACCTTC.

The chain recombines TRBV5-1 with TRBJ1-1; 10 bases line up with TRBD1. The V and J ends lost 4 bases and 1 base, in that order; junction bases with no gene match: 4. Germline CDR1 reads SGHRS; CDR2 reads YFSETQ. The CDR3 sequence is 15 residues long. The CDR3, as DNA: TGCGCCAGCAGCGTAGGGGACAGGGGGAACACTGAAGCTTTCTTT. Its translation is CASSVGDRGNTEAFF.

The J gene is TRBJ2-5, the V gene TRBV7-9; D not resolved. Per the germline V gene, CDR1 is SEHNR and CDR2 is FQNEAQ (reference sequence). Trimming stripped 0 bases from V and 3 bases from J, with 5 bases between. The CDR3 is made up of 13 amino acids. The chain's CDR3 is CASSLADKETQYF. Here the CDR3 DNA reads TGTGCCAGCAGCTTAGCTGACAAAGAGACCCAGTACTTC.

The chain employs TRBV19 and TRBJ1-2; D possibly corresponds to TRBD1 (5 bases). The germline V gene encodes CDR1 LNHDA and CDR2 SQIVND (reference sequence). The CDR3 totals 12 residues. With 8 bases removed from V and 3 bases from J, the gap between germline ends came to 10 bases. CDR3 sequence: CASLRGDYGYTF. The CDR3 bases are TGTGCCAGTCTAAGGGGTGACTATGGCTACACCTTC. The full variable domain, completed using reference TRBV19 and TRBJ1-2, is DGGITQSPKYLFRKEGQNVTLSCEQNLNHDAMYWYRQDPGQGLRLIYYSQIVNDFQKGDIAEGYSVSREKKESFPLTVTSAQKNPTAFYLCASLRGDYGYTFGSGTRLTVV.

This chain joins TRBV15 and TRBJ1-1, with TRBD1 matching over 7 bases. The CDR3 loop spans 13 amino acids. V lost 0 bases to trimming and J lost 5 bases; unmatched junction nucleotides: 0. Germline V lookup: CDR1 LNHNV, CDR2 YYDKDF (reference sequence). This CDR3 is CATSRDRGTEAFF. CDR3 DNA sequence: TGTGCCACCAGCAGAGACAGGGGGACTGAAGCTTTCTTT.

The chain combines TRBV5-1 with TRBJ1-1, with 9 bases lining up with TRBD1. Germline CDR1 is SGHRS and CDR2 is YFSETQ. J gave up 2 bases and V 0 bases, and 8 bases lay outside the gene matches. CDR3 length equals 17 residues. CDR3 sequence: CASSLALRTGANTEAFF. CDR3 coding DNA: TGCGCCAGCAGCTTGGCCCTAAGGACAGGGGCCAACACTGAAGCTTTCTTT.

This rearrangement joins TRBV5-1 to TRBJ1-2; no definite D call. CDR1 SGHRS and CDR2 YFSETQ come from the germline V gene. CDR3 length equals 13 residues. V lost 0 bases and J 8 bases, leaving 11 bases between the germline ends. As DNA, the CDR3 is TGCGCCAGCAGCTTGGTAGGGAGTAGGGGCTACACCTTC. Protein: CASSLVGSRGYTF. Supplemented by reference TRBV5-1 and TRBJ1-2, the full variable domain reads KAGVTQTPRYLIKTRGQQVTLSCSPISGHRSVSWYQQTPGQGLQFLFEYFSETQRNKGNFPGRFSGRQFSNSRSEMNVSTLELGDSALYLCASSLVGSRGYTFGSGTRLTVV.